This is a list of T cell receptor beta chains from one sample in a study of T cells in tumors after PD-1 blockade. Some clones are missing from TCRdb's copy, which holds only in-frame ones; the method was immunoSEQ multiplex PCR. The sample contains 60,000 to 70,000 clones, 74% of which appear only once. The sequencing here drew on PBMCs, taken after anti-PD-1 treatment. These receptors were collected from a human donor with basal cell carcinoma. CDR3s include the opening cysteine and the closing phenylalanine or tryptophan. A D gene is named only where the DNA matches it firmly. Rows may omit the clone size; those that give it use once, few, many or a size class.

V gene	D gene	J gene	clone size	CDR3 DNA	CDR3 protein
TRBV6-5	TRBD1	TRBJ1-2	.	TGTGCCAGCAGTTACAGTCGGACAGGGGGCTATGGCTACACCTTC	CASSYSRTGGYGYTF
TRBV6-5	.	TRBJ2-7	few	TGTGCCAGCCCAGGCATCGGGGACGGAGCCTACGAGCAGTACTTC	CASPGIGDGAYEQYF
TRBV7-2	.	TRBJ1-4	.	TGTGCCAGCAGCTTAATGGGAGCTAATGAAAAACTGTTTTTT	CASSLMGANEKLFF
TRBV4-2	TRBD2	TRBJ2-1	.	TGTGCCAGCAGCCAGGGAGCGGGGGGGAAGAATGAGCAGTTCTTC	CASSQGAGGKNEQFF
TRBV24-1	TRBD1	TRBJ2-5	.	TGTGCCACCAGTGACCTCGACAGGGGCTCCGGAGAGACCCAGTACTTC	CATSDLDRGSGETQYF
TRBV11-1	.	TRBJ2-3	.	TGTGCCAGCAGCGATTGGGCTATCAGCACAGATACGCAGTATTTT	CASSDWAISTDTQYF
TRBV16	.	TRBJ2-7	.	TGTGCCAGCAGCCCCCCCGGCGTAGGAGGCGGGGGCCTTTTTAGGAAGCAGTACTTC	CASSPPGVGGGGLFRKQYF
TRBV5-4	TRBD1	TRBJ2-7	.	TGTGCCAGCAGCTCCCGGACAGGGCATCAGTACTTC	CASSSRTGHQYF
TRBV6-6	TRBD1	TRBJ1-2	few	TGTGCCAGCAGTTCATACCTGACAGGGGCTAACTATGGCTACACCTTC	CASSSYLTGANYGYTF
TRBV6-2/TRBV6-3	TRBD2	TRBJ2-3	.	TGTGCCAGCAGTTTTCTAGCGGGGGGCCGTACAGATACGCAGTATTTT	CASSFLAGGRTDTQYF
TRBV12-3/TRBV12-4	.	TRBJ2-3	.	TGTGCCAGCAGTTTAGGGAGACAAGATACGCAGTATTTT	CASSLGRQDTQYF
TRBV20-1	.	TRBJ1-1	.	TGCAGTGCCAATGGTGACCGTGAAGCTTTCTTT	CSANGDREAFF
TRBV19	.	TRBJ2-7	.	TGTGCCAGTAGTTTTACCAGGGGTCCCTACGAGCAGTACTTC	CASSFTRGPYEQYF
TRBV4-1	.	TRBJ1-1	.	TGCGCCAGCAGCCAAGGACACGGACTCGGGGGCACTGAAGCTTTCTTT	CASSQGHGLGGTEAFF
TRBV10-2	.	TRBJ2-7	.	TGCGCCAGCAGGGGCCCCTACGAGCAGTACTTC	CASRGPYEQYF
TRBV28	TRBD1	TRBJ1-2	.	TGTGCCAGCAGTCCGGGGACAGACTATGGCTACACCTTC	CASSPGTDYGYTF
TRBV7-8	TRBD1	TRBJ1-5	.	TGTGCCAGCAGCCTCGGGACAGTCAGCAATCAGCCCCAGCATTTT	CASSLGTVSNQPQHF
TRBV5-4	TRBD1	TRBJ2-7	.	TGTGCCAGCAGCACAACAGGGGCGGAGAGGAACGAGCAGTACTTC	CASSTTGAERNEQYF
TRBV9	.	TRBJ2-3	.	TGTGCCAGCAGCGTGGGTCAACGGGGCACAGATACGCAGTATTTT	CASSVGQRGTDTQYF
TRBV18	TRBD1	TRBJ2-5	.	TGTGCCAGCTCACCACCCTCCGGGACAGGGAGCCAAGAGACCCAGTACTTC	CASSPPSGTGSQETQYF
TRBV19	.	TRBJ1-5	.	TGTGCCAGTAGAACGCAGGGTTCCAATCAGCCCCAGCATTTT	CASRTQGSNQPQHF
TRBV7-6	TRBD2	TRBJ2-3	.	TGTGCCAGCCGGGGGGGCACAGATACGCAGTATTTT	CASRGGTDTQYF
TRBV4-1	TRBD1	TRBJ1-3	.	TGCGCCAGCAGCCAAGGGACAGGTATCTCTGGAAACACCATATATTTT	CASSQGTGISGNTIYF
TRBV3-1/TRBV3-2	.	TRBJ2-7	.	TGTGCCAGCAGCCAAGAACAGGGAGCACTTCCTATCGACGAGCAGTACTTC	CASSQEQGALPIDEQYF
TRBV25-1	.	TRBJ1-1	once	TGTGCCAGCGGGGGAGGAATCGAAGCTTTCTTT	CASGGGIEAFF
TRBV27	TRBD2	TRBJ2-3	.	TGTGCCAGCAGGACTAGCGGGGGGGTGGCAGATACGCAGTATTTT	CASRTSGGVADTQYF
TRBV12-5	.	TRBJ2-7	.	TGTGCTAGTGGTTTGGTACGGGGGAGCTCCTACGAGCAATACTTC	CASGLVRGSSYEQYF
TRBV7-2	TRBD2	TRBJ2-3	.	TGTGCCAGCAGCTTAGTGGCGGGGGGCACAGATACGCAGTATTTT	CASSLVAGGTDTQYF
TRBV27	.	TRBJ1-5	many	TGTGCCAGCAGTTTATCGCGGGCCGAACAGCCCCAGCATTTT	CASSLSRAEQPQHF
TRBV6-5	TRBD1	TRBJ1-1	.	TGTGCCAGCAGTTACTCAGGGACAGGGGTTGGTACTGAAGCTTTCTTT	CASSYSGTGVGTEAFF
TRBV7-2	.	TRBJ1-6	.	TGTGCCAGCAGCTTCAACAGCCCGTCCCTCCACTTT	CASSFNSPSLHF
TRBV3-1/TRBV3-2	.	TRBJ1-6	few	TGTGCCAGCAACACGGTCCAAGCTAGGTCACCCCTCCACTTT	CASNTVQARSPLHF
TRBV3-1/TRBV3-2	.	TRBJ2-3	.	TGTGCCAGCAGCCAAGGTCCCTACACAGATACGCAGTATTTT	CASSQGPYTDTQYF
TRBV9	.	TRBJ1-2	.	TGTGCCAGCAGCGTAGGGCAGGGGCCACTATATGGCTACACCTTC	CASSVGQGPLYGYTF
TRBV18	.	TRBJ2-5	.	TGTGCCAGCTCACCCTCAGAGACCCAGTACTTC	CASSPSETQYF
TRBV13	TRBD2	TRBJ2-1	.	TGTGCCAGCAGCACCCGGCGGGGGGCTACCAATGAGCAGTTCTTC	CASSTRRGATNEQFF
TRBV3-1/TRBV3-2	TRBD2	TRBJ2-7	.	TGTGCCAGCAGCCAAGAGGCGGGGGCCTACGAGCAGTACTTC	CASSQEAGAYEQYF
TRBV19	.	TRBJ1-1	.	TGTGCCAGTATCCCACGGATAGGGAGCACTGAAGCTTTCTTT	CASIPRIGSTEAFF
TRBV5-5	.	TRBJ2-1	.	TGTGCCAGCAGCTTGGCGACCAGGTTCCCCTACAATGAGCAGTTCTTC	CASSLATRFPYNEQFF
TRBV2	.	TRBJ2-7	.	TGTGCCAGCAGTGGACAGTTTTACGAGCAGTACTTC	CASSGQFYEQYF
TRBV20-1	TRBD2	TRBJ2-1	.	TGCAGTGCCAGTCCCAGGGAGGGCTACTACAATGAGCAGTTCTTC	CSASPREGYYNEQFF
TRBV28	TRBD1	TRBJ2-7	.	TGTGCCAGCAGTTTCGGGGACAGGGGCTACGAGCAGTACTTC	CASSFGDRGYEQYF
TRBV24-1	.	TRBJ1-2	.	TGTGCCACCAGTGGTAGACAGGCCAACTATGGCTACACCTTC	CATSGRQANYGYTF
TRBV7-8	TRBD2	TRBJ2-2	.	TGTGCCAGCAGCCCGACTAGCGGGGGATCCGGGGAGCTGTTTTTT	CASSPTSGGSGELFF
TRBV4-1	TRBD1	TRBJ1-2	few	TGCGCCAGCAGCCACCCCGGGACAGGGCATGGCTACACCTTC	CASSHPGTGHGYTF
TRBV4-1	.	TRBJ1-2	.	TGCGCCAGCAGCCAAGATAGTGGTTCGGGCTACACCTTC	CASSQDSGSGYTF
TRBV2	TRBD1	TRBJ1-1	.	TGTGCCGGTCAGGGGGATATGAACACTGAAGCTTTCTTT	CAGQGDMNTEAFF
TRBV6-5	.	TRBJ2-3	.	TGTGCCAGCAGCCCCTCTCGGGGACCCACAGATACGCAGTATTTT	CASSPSRGPTDTQYF
TRBV4-1	.	TRBJ1-4	.	TGCGCCAGCAGCCAACGGGGGGGAGCTAATGAAAAACTGTTTTTT	CASSQRGGANEKLFF
TRBV19	.	TRBJ1-6	.	TGTGCCAGTAGTATGAACAGCCTCTCCGGGGGTCCCCTCCACTTT	CASSMNSLSGGPLHF
TRBV6-1	TRBD1	TRBJ1-1	.	TGTGCCAGCAGTGAAGCGGGACAGGGCCCTGAAGCTTTCTTT	CASSEAGQGPEAFF
TRBV28	.	TRBJ1-2	.	TGTGCCAGCAGTTTAGAAGTTAACTATGGCTACACCTTC	CASSLEVNYGYTF
TRBV18	.	TRBJ2-3	.	TGTGCCAGCTCACCTCAACAGGGAAGCACAGATACGCAGTATTTT	CASSPQQGSTDTQYF
TRBV4-1	.	TRBJ2-3	.	TGCGCCAGCAGCCAAGTATCGGATACGCAGTATTTT	CASSQVSDTQYF
TRBV6-6	.	TRBJ1-5	.	TGTGCCAGCACGCCAGGGATGAGTGGCAATCAGCCCCAGCATTTT	CASTPGMSGNQPQHF
TRBV6-6	TRBD1	TRBJ2-1	.	TGTGCCAGCAGGCGACCGGGACAGGTTAATGAGCAGTTCTTC	CASRRPGQVNEQFF
TRBV6-5	.	TRBJ1-5	.	TGTGCCAGCAGGACCGGGACCGTCGTGAGTGCCCAGCATTTT	CASRTGTVVSAQHF
TRBV30	TRBD1	TRBJ2-5	.	TGTGCCTTGGGCGGGACAGGGGATTCAGAGACCCAGTACTTC	CALGGTGDSETQYF
TRBV29-1	.	TRBJ1-1	.	TGCAGCGTTGCCACAGGGAATCGGGCGGCTTTCTTT	CSVATGNRAAFF
TRBV28	.	TRBJ1-1	.	TGTGCCAGCAGTTTGACACACACTGAAGCTTTCTTT	CASSLTHTEAFF